The 18 T cell receptor beta chains listed next were all sequenced from one sample in a study of blood T cell repertoires in COVID-19. Some clones are missing from TCRdb's copy, which holds only in-frame ones; the method was immunoSEQ multiplex PCR. The sample lists some 150,000 clones, under 90% occurring once. Sequencing was carried out using peripheral blood. Receptors originate from a human donor in a cohort sampled during active COVID-19.

A single count supports this clone. This rearrangement joins TRBV5-6 to TRBJ1-1; a possible D gene is TRBD1 (6 bases). The CDR3 consists of 15 residues. The V end lost 4 bases, the J end lost 1 base, and 14 bases lay between the germline ends. Germline V CDR1 and CDR2: SGHDT, YYEEEE. DNA of the CDR3: TGTGCCAGCAGCAGAAGGAGCAGGGGGAACACTGAAGCTTTCTTT. This gives the protein CASSRRSRGNTEAFF.

The CDR3 protein is CASSAGDRADSPLHF. The DNA of the CDR3 is TGTGCCAGCAGTGCGGGGGACAGGGCTGATTCACCCCTCCACTTT. The genes are TRBV6-4 and TRBJ1-6; 9 nucleotides line up with TRBD1. The junction had 6 bases not matched to a gene; V was cut back by 4 bases and J by 8 bases. The CDR3 has 15 residues. CDR1 and CDR2 from the germline V gene are MRHNA and SNTAGT.

The rearrangement uses TRBV4-1 and TRBJ1-5, with D maybe TRBD1 (5 bases). Germline loops: CDR1 MGHRA, CDR2 YSYEKL. V lost 0 bases and J lost 5, with 11 bases in between. The CDR3 is 15 residues long. CDR3 DNA sequence: TGCGCCAGCAGCCAAGATTACAAGGGGCATCAGCCCCAGCATTTT. It codes for CASSQDYKGHQPQHF.

The J gene is TRBJ2-7, the V gene TRBV14, with no clear D. The CDR3 sequence is 13 residues long. Germline loops: CDR1 SGHDN, CDR2 FVKESK. V was clipped by 0 bases and J by 2 bases, with 5 bases between them. CDR3 sequence (DNA): TGTGCCAGCAGCCAAGATGGGCCCTACGAGCAGTACTTC. It translates to CASSQDGPYEQYF. Supplemented by reference TRBV14 and TRBJ2-7, the full variable domain reads EAGVTQFPSHSVIEKGQTVTLRCDPISGHDNLYWYRRVMGKEIKFLLHFVKESKQDESGMPNNRFLAERTGGTYSTLKVQPAELEDSGVYFCASSQDGPYEQYFGPGTRLTVT.

This chain connects TRBV5-8 to TRBJ2-5, with D possibly matching TRBD1 (5 bases). Germline CDR1 reads SGHTS; CDR2 reads YDEGEE. With 10 bases removed from V and 7 bases from J, the gap between germline ends came to 23 bases. The CDR3 is 14 residues long. CDR3 in amino acids: CASVQGSGLGTQYF. The DNA of the CDR3 is TGTGCCTCAGTGCAGGGTTCCGGCCTCGGGACCCAGTACTTC.

The chain employs TRBV5-6 and TRBJ1-2; 7 nucleotides match TRBD1. This CDR3 is built from 13 residues. Trimming removed 5 bases from V and 8 bases from J; junction bases left unmatched: 9. Germline-derived CDR1 and CDR2 are SGHDT and YYEEEE. CDR3 nucleotide sequence: TGTGCCAGCAGTCCGACAGGGTTGAGCGGCTACACCTTC. Protein: CASSPTGLSGYTF.

The chain joins TRBV19 to TRBJ2-1; 11 nucleotides align to TRBD2. The germline CDR1 and CDR2 sequences are LNHDA and SQIVND (reference sequence). CDR3 length: 15 residues. V gave up 4 bases and J gave up 5 bases; unmatched junction bases: 4. The CDR3 DNA reads as TGTGCCAGTAGTACACTAGCGGGGGTGGACAATGAGCAGTTCTTC. Translating it yields CASSTLAGVDNEQFF. The whole variable domain, filled in from reference TRBV19 and TRBJ2-1, reads DGGITQSPKYLFRKEGQNVTLSCEQNLNHDAMYWYRQDPGQGLRLIYYSQIVNDFQKGDIAEGYSVSREKKESFPLTVTSAQKNPTAFYLCASSTLAGVDNEQFFGPGTRLTVL.

The rearrangement uses TRBV4-1 and TRBJ2-7, with TRBD2 matching 7 bases. From germline, CDR1 is MGHRA and CDR2 YSYEKL. With 0 bases clipped from V and 3 bases from J, the junction kept 11 bases outside the gene matches. There are 17 residues in the CDR3. This chain's CDR3 is CASSQDPTSGRGYEQYF. The CDR3 DNA is TGCGCCAGCAGCCAAGATCCGACCTCGGGGAGGGGCTACGAGCAGTACTTC.

The J gene is TRBJ2-7, the V gene TRBV19; TRBD2 aligns across 9 bases. Germline V lookup: CDR1 LNHDA, CDR2 SQIVND (reference sequence). The CDR3 is 13 amino acids. The V and J ends lost 5 bases and 6 bases, in that order; junction bases with no gene match: 5. The chain's CDR3 is CASSPSGGSEQYF. CDR3 bases: TGTGCCAGTAGTCCCAGCGGGGGGAGCGAGCAGTACTTC. The variable domain in full, with the rest retrieved from reference TRBV19 and TRBJ2-7, is DGGITQSPKYLFRKEGQNVTLSCEQNLNHDAMYWYRQDPGQGLRLIYYSQIVNDFQKGDIAEGYSVSREKKESFPLTVTSAQKNPTAFYLCASSPSGGSEQYFGPGTRLTVT.

CDR3 sequence: CASTPTRQVSGTEAFF. DNA of the CDR3: TGTGCCAGCACCCCCACACGGCAGGTTTCAGGGACTGAAGCTTTCTTT. The chain recombines TRBV6-6 with TRBJ1-1, with D perhaps TRBD1 (5 bases). Per germline, CDR1 MNHNY and CDR2 SVGAGI (reference sequence). V lost 7 bases and J lost 5, with 23 bases in between. The CDR3 contains 16 residues.

The chain recombines TRBV2 with TRBJ2-5; D is uncertain. Between the trimmed V and J ends, which lost 6 bases and 2 bases, there was a span of 16 bases. This CDR3 contains 15 residues. The germline V gene encodes CDR1 SNHLY and CDR2 FYNNEI. The CDR3 here is CASSPILDGQETQYF. CDR3 bases: TGTGCCAGCAGCCCCATCCTCGACGGGCAAGAGACCCAGTACTTC.

The chain employs TRBV18 and TRBJ2-7, with 11 bases matching TRBD1. The CDR3 extends over 15 amino acids. Germline V gene sequence: CDR1 KGHSH, CDR2 LQKENI. V was pared by 0 bases and J by 7 bases, with 5 bases of the junction left unmatched. CDR3 amino acids: CASSPPGQGAREQYF. The DNA for the CDR3 is TGTGCCAGCTCACCACCCGGACAGGGGGCGCGTGAGCAGTACTTC.

The chain combines TRBV19 with TRBJ1-4; TRBD1 might be the D (6 bases). From germline, CDR1 is LNHDA and CDR2 SQIVND (reference sequence). The germline V and J ends were trimmed by 2 bases and 0 bases, with 16 bases remaining between them. The CDR3 contains 18 residues. For the CDR3, the DNA is TGTGCCAGTAGTATACGCAGGGGAAAGCATGCAACTAATGAAAAACTGTTTTTT. Protein product: CASSIRRGKHATNEKLFF.

The chain uses TRBV7-2 and TRBJ2-1, with a weak D call TRBD2 (6 bases). CDR3 length equals 13 residues. Looked up from germline, CDR1 is SGHTA and CDR2 is FQGNSA. The V end was cut by 0 bases, the J end by 6 bases, with 6 bases between. CDR3 DNA: TGTGCCAGCAGCTTAGCCGGGGGCAATGAGCAGTTCTTC. It yields the protein CASSLAGGNEQFF.

The CDR3 reads CASSFTTVYGYTF. The DNA for the CDR3 is TGTGCCAGCAGTTTTACGACAGTCTATGGCTACACCTTC. The V call is TRBV28, the J call TRBJ1-2; a possible D gene is TRBD1 (5 bases). The CDR3 runs to 13 residues. Germline values: CDR1 MDHEN, CDR2 SYDVKM. Trimming removed 3 bases at V and 4 bases at J, with 9 bases between.

The chain joins TRBV4-2 to TRBJ2-3; 11 positions match TRBD1. Germline V gene lookup returns CDR1 LGHNA and CDR2 YNFKEQ. The V segment lost 3 bases and the J segment 4 bases; nucleotides outside the gene matches: 12. The CDR3 consists of 18 residues. The CDR3: CASSQGKGGTGGADTQYF. CDR3 DNA sequence: TGTGCCAGCAGCCAGGGAAAGGGGGGGACAGGGGGAGCAGATACGCAGTATTTT.

The genes are TRBV7-9 and TRBJ2-7, with TRBD2 matching 7 bases. The CDR3 covers 14 residues. With V trimmed by 1 base and J by 4 bases, 4 bases remained unmatched. Germline CDR1 and CDR2: SEHNR and FQNEAQ (reference sequence). Written as DNA, the CDR3 is TGTGCCAGCAGCTTAGGCGTGGGGGGGTACGAGCAGTACTTC. Its protein product is CASSLGVGGYEQYF.

The V call is TRBV9, the J call TRBJ2-1; 12 bases map to TRBD2. V lost 1 base to trimming and J lost 1 base; unmatched junction nucleotides: 9. CDR3 size: 19 residues. CDR1 and CDR2 (germline): SGDLS, YYNGEE. The CDR3 coding sequence is TGTGCCAGCAGCGTATCAACTAGCGGGGGGTTTCAGTCCTACAATGAGCAGTTCTTC. Residues: CASSVSTSGGFQSYNEQFF. The entire variable domain, with the rest obtained from reference TRBV9 and TRBJ2-1, is as follows: DSGVTQTPKHLITATGQRVTLRCSPRSGDLSVYWYQQSLDQGLQFLIQYYNGEERAKGNILERFSAQQFPDLHSELNLSSLELGDSALYFCASSVSTSGGFQSYNEQFFGPGTRLTVL.